These 30 T cell receptor beta chains were all obtained from the same sample, sequenced in a study of cytomegalovirus exposure and HLA in healthy donors. The study ran its PCR with 60 Vbeta and 13 Jbeta primers. Profiled with immunoSEQ multiplex PCR; TCRdb holds only in-frame clones, not every one. The sample lists 90,000 to 130,000 clones, approximately 80% occurring once. Sequenced: PBMCs. All receptors derive from a woman younger than 30 in good health and CMV-seropositive.

The chain uses TRBV4-1 and TRBJ2-2, with 8 bases identical to TRBD2. Trimming removed 0 bases from V and 1 base from J; junction bases left unmatched: 4. Per germline, CDR1 MGHRA and CDR2 YSYEKL. The CDR3 length is 17 residues. CDR3 in DNA: TGCGCCAGCAGCCAAGATATACTAGCGGAGAACACCGGGGAGCTGTTTTTT. Translation gives CASSQDILAENTGELFF.

Remarks on this clone: Its ends do not fully match the called genes, so a read error is possible. The chain joins TRBV6-7 to TRBJ2-7; D possibly corresponds to TRBD2 (6 bases). TRBV6-7 is an ORF for which the function is uncertain. CDR3 length: 11 amino acids. The CDR3 region is CARPRRGNANF. The CDR3 nucleotides read TGTGCCAGGCCCCGGCGCGGGAACGCAAACTTC.

This chain uses TRBV27 with TRBJ2-7; a possible D gene is TRBD2 (5 bases). CDR3 length: 11 amino acids. Looked up from germline, CDR1 is MNHEY and CDR2 is SMNVEV (reference sequence). V lost 4 bases to trimming and J lost 6 bases, with 7 bases between them. This CDR3 reads CASSYGVEQYF. CDR3 sequence (DNA): TGTGCCAGCAGTTACGGGGTCGAGCAGTACTTC.

This clone was observed once. The chain uses TRBV6-1 and TRBJ2-7, with a weak D call TRBD2 (7 bases). Germline CDR1 and CDR2: MNHNS and SASEGT. The V end lost 2 bases, the J end lost 1 base, and 15 bases lay between the germline ends. CDR3 length equals 16 residues. The CDR3 region is CASSEFLAGASYEQYF. In DNA, the CDR3 is TGTGCCAGCAGTGAATTTTTGGCGGGGGCGTCCTACGAGCAGTACTTC.

The chain recombines TRBV2 with TRBJ1-1; 11 nucleotides agree with TRBD1. The J segment lost 2 bases and the V segment lost 5 bases, leaving 7 bases of the junction unmatched. The CDR3 covers 16 residues. Germline loops: CDR1 SNHLY, CDR2 FYNNEI. CDR3 region: CASSKDRGQLNTEAFF. In nucleotides, the CDR3 is TGTGCCAGCAGTAAGGACAGGGGGCAGTTAAACACTGAAGCTTTCTTT. Supplemented by reference TRBV2 and TRBJ1-1, the full variable domain reads EPEVTQTPSHQVTQMGQEVILRCVPISNHLYFYWYRQILGQKVEFLVSFYNNEISEKSEIFDDQFSVERPDGSNFTLKIRSTKLEDSAMYFCASSKDRGQLNTEAFFGQGTRLTVV.

The gene calls are TRBV6-1 and TRBJ2-1; no reliable D call. The ends were cut back, 6 bases at V and 2 bases at J, with 5 bases in the middle. The CDR3 extends over 12 amino acids. Germline CDR1 is MNHNS and CDR2 is SASEGT. DNA of the CDR3: TGTGCCAGCAGCGCAGCCTACAATGAGCAGTTCTTC. Protein sequence: CASSAAYNEQFF.

This chain links TRBV6-5 with TRBJ2-1; weak D call: TRBD1 (5 bases). This CDR3 has 13 residues. CDR1 is MNHEY and CDR2 is SVGAGI in the germline V gene. Deletions cut 6 bases from V and 10 bases from J, with 16 bases between. CDR3 in amino acids: CASSRLLTEEQFF. In nucleotides, the CDR3 is TGTGCCAGCAGCCGCCTACTGACAGAAGAGCAGTTCTTC.

The chain links TRBV6-1 to TRBJ1-4; tentatively, D is TRBD1 (6 bases). The length of the CDR3 is 15 residues. In germline, CDR1 is MNHNS, CDR2 SASEGT. Trimming cost V 7 bases and J 6 bases, with 18 bases left between them. The CDR3: CASTGGRGKDEKLFF. Written as DNA, the CDR3 is TGTGCCAGCACGGGGGGGCGCGGGAAAGATGAAAAACTGTTTTTT.

V and J are TRBV25-1 and TRBJ2-1; 14 bases fit TRBD2. The V segment lost 6 bases and the J segment 7 bases; nucleotides outside the gene matches: 2. Germline-derived CDR1 and CDR2 are MGHDK and SYGVNS. The CDR3 length is 14 residues. CDR3 residues: CASRTSGRGNEQFF. The CDR3 DNA is TGTGCCAGCAGGACTAGCGGGAGGGGGAATGAGCAGTTCTTC.

This clone appeared once. V gene TRBV5-1 combines with J gene TRBJ2-7; D unresolved. The CDR3 has 15 residues. Germline values: CDR1 SGHRS, CDR2 YFSETQ. V gave up 6 bases and J gave up 6 bases, with 22 bases separating them. The CDR3 region has the DNA TGCGCCAGCATCCGAGACACGGCCGGCTCCGGCGAGCAGTACTTC. Translated: CASIRDTAGSGEQYF. The complete variable domain, with remaining parts taken from reference TRBV5-1 and TRBJ2-7, reads KAGVTQTPRYLIKTRGQQVTLSCSPISGHRSVSWYQQTPGQGLQFLFEYFSETQRNKGNFPGRFSGRQFSNSRSEMNVSTLELGDSALYLCASIRDTAGSGEQYFGPGTRLTVT.

The chain is built from TRBV7-2 and TRBJ2-1, with 14 bases that match TRBD2. The germline gives CDR1 SGHTA, CDR2 FQGNSA. After removal of 5 bases from V and 7 bases from J, the junction contained 4 bases not matched to a gene. This CDR3 is built from 15 residues. The CDR3 DNA reads as TGTGCCAGCAGCCCCTGGACTAGCGGGAGGAATGAGCAGTTCTTC. Amino acid sequence: CASSPWTSGRNEQFF.

The chain has TRBV27 and TRBJ2-2, with a weak D call TRBD2 (5 bases). This CDR3 has 15 amino acids. CDR1 and CDR2 from the germline V gene are MNHEY and SMNVEV (reference sequence). V was trimmed by 0 bases and J by 3 bases, leaving 8 bases between them. The CDR3 coding sequence is TGTGCCAGCAGTTTATCGTGGGAGCACACCGGGGAGCTGTTTTTT. Translating gives CASSLSWEHTGELFF.

The J gene is TRBJ2-2, the V gene TRBV7-9; D uncertain. V shed 4 bases and J shed 6 bases, with 18 bases lying between them. This CDR3 region has 16 residues. CDR1 is SEHNR and CDR2 is FQNEAQ in the germline V gene (reference sequence). CDR3 sequence (DNA): TGTGCCAGCAGCTCGACGACACCCAACGGCGCCGGGGAGCTGTTTTTT. It encodes CASSSTTPNGAGELFF. The entire variable domain, with the rest obtained from reference TRBV7-9 and TRBJ2-2, is as follows: DTGVSQNPRHKITKRGQNVTFRCDPISEHNRLYWYRQTLGQGPEFLTYFQNEAQLEKSRLLSDRFSAERPKGSFSTLEIQRTEQGDSAMYLCASSSTTPNGAGELFFGEGSRLTVL.

The rearrangement joins TRBV30 to TRBJ1-1; 11 bases agree with TRBD1. Unmatched junction bases numbered 7, after V lost 4 bases and J lost 6 bases. CDR1 is GTSNPN, CDR2 SVGIG, per germline (reference sequence). This CDR3 contains 14 residues. CDR3 DNA sequence: TGTGCCTGGACAGCTGGACAGGGGGCCTCTGAAGCTTTCTTT. It translates to CAWTAGQGASEAFF. Looking up the rest from reference TRBV30 and TRBJ1-1 gives the full variable domain: SQTIHQWPATLVQPVGSPLSLECTVEGTSNPNLYWYRQAAGRGLQLLFYSVGIGQISSEVPQNLSASRPQDRQFILSSKKLLLSDSGFYLCAWTAGQGASEAFFGQGTRLTVV.

As concerns this clone: At one of its ends the junction is not consistent with the germline gene, which may arise from a read error. V usage is TRBV7-7 and J usage is TRBJ1-5; D unclear. CDR1 SSHAT and CDR2 FNYEAQ come from the germline V gene (reference sequence). The CDR3 totals 12 residues. CDR3 sequence: CASSYGVQPQHF. CDR3 bases: TGTGCTAGCAGCTACGGGGTCCAGCCCCAGCATTTT.

Concerning this clone: At one of its ends the junction is not consistent with the germline gene, which may arise from a read error. The chain recombines TRBV7-9 with TRBJ1-3; D gene ambiguous. Germline values: CDR1 SEHNR, CDR2 FQNEAQ (reference sequence). This CDR3 contains 13 residues. CDR3 sequence: CSSSRTTGNTIYF. In DNA, the CDR3 is TGTTCCAGCAGCAGAACTACCGGAAACACCATATATTTT.

The V gene is TRBV27, the J gene TRBJ2-1, with TRBD2 matching 10 bases. The CDR3 is 15 residues long. V shed 6 bases and J 6 bases; nucleotides not matched to a gene: 8. CDR1 is MNHEY and CDR2 is SMNVEV in the germline V gene (reference sequence). Here the CDR3 DNA reads TGTGCCAGCAGCGCTAGCGGGAGTTTCTCCAATGAGCAGTTCTTC. Amino acids: CASSASGSFSNEQFF.

The V call is TRBV7-9, the J call TRBJ2-1, with D perhaps matching TRBD2 (6 bases). Germline CDR1 and CDR2: SEHNR and FQNEAQ (reference sequence). This CDR3 region has 13 residues. Trimming took 2 bases from V and 15 from J, leaving 17 bases between them. The CDR3 coding sequence is TGTGCCAGCAGCTTATTCCGGGAGCAGGTCTTGTTCTTC. As protein: CASSLFREQVLFF. The whole variable domain, filled in from reference TRBV7-9 and TRBJ2-1, reads DTGVSQNPRHKITKRGQNVTFRCDPISEHNRLYWYRQTLGQGPEFLTYFQNEAQLEKSRLLSDRFSAERPKGSFSTLEIQRTEQGDSAMYLCASSLFREQVLFFGPGTRLTVL.

CDR3 bases: TGTGCCAGCAGCTTGGCCGGTTACTCAGATACGCAGTATTTT. It is translated as CASSLAGYSDTQYF. The rearrangement links TRBV5-6 to TRBJ2-3; D ambiguous. Germline-derived CDR1 and CDR2 are SGHDT and YYEEEE. The CDR3 totals 14 residues. V lost 0 bases, J lost 4 bases, and 9 bases lay in between.

As regards this clone: Germline is not matched at one junction end, which may reflect a read error. This chain links TRBV28 with TRBJ2-1; maybe TRBD2 (5 bases). Germline-derived CDR1 and CDR2 are MDHEN and SYDVKM. The CDR3 contains 16 residues. The CDR3 here is CASSLPYSGLYIEQFF. The CDR3 nucleotides are TGTGCCAGCAGTTTACCATATTCCGGACTCTACATTGAGCAGTTCTTC.

The chain recombines TRBV7-9 with TRBJ2-5; D remains ambiguous. Trimming took 5 bases from V and 8 from J, leaving 12 bases between them. This CDR3 is built from 12 residues. The germline CDR1 and CDR2 sequences are SEHNR and FQNEAQ (reference sequence). In DNA form, the CDR3 reads TGTGCCAGCAGCCCACACCTGGCAACCCAGTACTTC. Translated, it gives CASSPHLATQYF.

Note on this clone: In the same sample, other DNA sequences code for this CDR3. This sequence joins TRBV9 and TRBJ1-1; TRBD1 agrees at 7 bases. V trimming: 2 bases; J trimming: 4 bases; junction bases outside the gene matches: 5. The CDR3 length is 14 residues. Germline lookup yields CDR1 SGDLS and CDR2 YYNGEE. The CDR3 DNA follows: TGTGCCAGCAGCGTCGACAGGGTTGGCACTGAAGCTTTCTTT. Its translation: CASSVDRVGTEAFF.

The chain uses TRBV27 and TRBJ2-7, with TRBD2 as a possible D gene (6 bases). The CDR3 contains 13 residues. Looked up from germline, CDR1 is MNHEY and CDR2 is SMNVEV (reference sequence). Trimming pared 8 bases from V and 6 bases from J, leaving 17 bases between. As DNA, the CDR3 is TGTGCCAGCCAGGGACTCTCTCGTCTCGAGCAGTACTTC. Protein: CASQGLSRLEQYF.

The rearrangement joins TRBV27 to TRBJ2-3; the D gene is possibly TRBD2 (5 bases). Germline assignment: CDR1 MNHEY and CDR2 SMNVEV (reference sequence). The CDR3 consists of 16 residues. V was pared by 5 bases and J by 2 bases, with 17 bases between. The CDR3 coding sequence is TGTGCCAGCAGTCTGAGGGCCAATACCCCCACAGATACGCAGTATTTT. It codes for CASSLRANTPTDTQYF.

The chain combines TRBV19 with TRBJ1-1; no definite D call. This CDR3 is built from 13 residues. Germline V gene lookup returns CDR1 LNHDA and CDR2 SQIVND (reference sequence). Trimming left V 5 bases short and J 1 base short, with 8 bases between. CDR3: CASSPQSNTEAFF. Here the CDR3 DNA reads TGTGCCAGTAGTCCCCAATCGAACACTGAAGCTTTCTTT.

The genes are TRBV15 and TRBJ1-4, with D unresolved. Germline values: CDR1 LNHNV, CDR2 YYDKDF (reference sequence). With 0 bases removed from V and 8 bases from J, the gap between germline ends came to 13 bases. The CDR3 has 15 residues. In DNA, the CDR3 is TGTGCCACCAGCAGAGATGGGAGGGTTCTAGAAAAACTGTTTTTT. Its protein is CATSRDGRVLEKLFF.

V gene TRBV11-2 combines with J gene TRBJ2-7; maybe TRBD1 (6 bases). The germline V gene has CDR1 SGHAT and CDR2 FQNNGV. The length of the CDR3 is 12 residues. Trimming removed 5 bases from V and 7 bases from J, with 12 bases in between. The CDR3 reads CASSLSTGEQYF. The CDR3 nucleotides are TGTGCCAGCAGCCTGTCTACAGGGGAGCAGTACTTC.

This chain links TRBV5-4 with TRBJ2-2; the match to TRBD1 covers 9 bases. This CDR3 spans 15 amino acids. The germline V gene encodes CDR1 SGHNT and CDR2 YYREEE (reference sequence). V lost 5 bases and J lost 7; bases outside the gene matches: 9. CDR3 sequence (DNA): TGTGCCAGCAGTAAACAGGGGGCGAATGTCGGGGAGCTGTTTTTT. Translated, it gives CASSKQGANVGELFF.

The chain carries TRBV7-6 and TRBJ2-7; no clear D gene. Germline V CDR1 and CDR2: SGHVS, FNYEAQ. CDR3 length: 14 amino acids. The germline V and J ends were trimmed by 0 bases and 2 bases, with 8 bases remaining between them. The CDR3 region is CASSLANGPYEQYF. CDR3 in DNA: TGTGCCAGCAGCTTAGCGAACGGTCCCTACGAGCAGTACTTC. Full variable domain (rest looked up from reference TRBV7-6 and TRBJ2-7): GAGVSQSPRYKVTKRGQDVALRCDPISGHVSLYWYRQALGQGPEFLTYFNYEAQQDKSGLPNDRFSAERPEGSISTLTIQRTEQRDSAMYRCASSLANGPYEQYFGPGTRLTVT.

V gene TRBV19 combines with J gene TRBJ1-4; tentative D call: TRBD1 (5 bases). The CDR3 totals 15 residues. V was cut by 5 bases and J by 4 bases, with 14 bases left in between. Germline V gives CDR1 LNHDA, CDR2 SQIVND (reference sequence). CDR3 DNA sequence: TGTGCCAGTAGTGGCGATATGACAGTTAATGAAAAACTGTTTTTT. The encoded protein is CASSGDMTVNEKLFF. Full variable domain (remainder filled in from reference TRBV19 and TRBJ1-4): DGGITQSPKYLFRKEGQNVTLSCEQNLNHDAMYWYRQDPGQGLRLIYYSQIVNDFQKGDIAEGYSVSREKKESFPLTVTSAQKNPTAFYLCASSGDMTVNEKLFFGSGTQLSVL.